This T cell receptor (beta chain) is drawn from a study of cytomegalovirus exposure and HLA in healthy donors (dated by TCRdb to 2016 to 2017). Regarding the complete study: According to an earlier analysis of 450 to 650 of the donors, 150 million to 200 million T cells yielded 117 million unique TCR beta sequences and less than 300 Gb of sequence data. Rather than using new phenotypic data, the later analysis identified candidate immune exposures from TCR beta sequences and from how often those sequences occurred across donors. A later analysis re-examined previously published TCR beta repertoires from hundreds of donors and added high-resolution HLA genotyping to investigate patterns of TCR occurrence. HLA typing covered class I and class II loci at four-digit resolution. Donor age, sex, ethnicity and CMV serostatus were compiled alongside the repertoire data. The genetic ancestry cluster associated with self-reported Caucasian donors included roughly 84% of the 300 to 450 genotyped donors. All discovery cohort repertoires had been generated using a single sequencing platform. To decide whether each TCR beta V gene segment behaved as functional or pseudogenic, an earlier analysis of approximately 600 of the donors relied on high-throughput TCR beta sequencing. Genome-wide SNP genotypes for about 60% of the roughly 670 donors were used in a later genetic analysis, which treated that subset as a discovery cohort. An early release that covered about 600 HLA-typed donors contained 300 to 350 gigabases of sequencing data and tens of millions of unique TCR sequences. Because of strong linkage in the cohort, 5 or 6 DR-DQ haplotypes were treated as single units for association and clustering. Across around 400 genotyped donors of the cohort, an average of about 240,000 unique TCR beta nucleotide sequences per donor were sequenced, and 15% to 20% of those sequences were non-productive. To predict cytomegalovirus infection status, the study brought together high-throughput TCR immunosequencing, statistical association of individual TCRs with disease status, and machine learning. The aim of the study was to test whether cataloging public T cell receptors could identify signatures of past pathogen exposure. In addition to the first cohort of approximately 650 subjects, a separate validation cohort of 120 different subjects was used. The study profiled the T cell repertoires of about 640 subjects by immunosequencing and related them to cytomegalovirus serostatus. Typing coverage differed by locus: A, B, C, DRB1 and DQB1 were typed in roughly 620-640 donors, DQA1 in roughly 510, DPA1 in around 580, and DPB1 in 450 to 480. What the work shows at the level of the full study, not this receptor alone: HLA typing was unavailable for some donors at each locus, so association tests used only the typed subset. In both the original and validation cohorts, the classifier was reported to diagnose cytomegalovirus status with high specificity and sensitivity. The only immune exposure information available for the cohort was CMV serostatus. Sequencing depth was assumed to be roughly uniform across donors in the presence/absence analyses, though that assumption may not hold. The study listed 150 to 200 TCR beta chains as associated with cytomegalovirus. In a later analysis, the rate of TCR association differed among HLA loci, with DRB1 alleles having the most associated TCRs and HLA-C alleles having the fewest. In an earlier analysis of some 550 of the donors, most TCR beta V segments were observed in productive rearrangements about 87% or about 30% of the time, broadly matching IMGT annotations. Several of the top co-occurrence clusters appeared to be linked to parvovirus B19, influenza, CMV and Epstein-Barr virus, according to a later analysis. When HLA alleles, especially DR and DQ, strongly co-occurred, attributing TCR associations to individual alleles was difficult. At a false discovery rate of 0.05, a later analysis linked some 18,000 TCR beta sequences to specific HLA alleles. In vitro tests confirmed that a few of the cytomegalovirus-associated TCR beta chains recognize cytomegalovirus antigens. According to the authors, the approach could potentially be generalized to other disease states and immunological phenotypes. Because counts were too low, about 17 rarely observed V segments, including chromosome 9 orphons, were excluded from the earlier analysis of under 650 of the donors. According to a later analysis, most CMV-associated TCR beta chains appeared to be HLA-restricted, and the HLA associations seemed to be driven largely by CMV exposure. The cohort was sequenced for TCR beta chains only, and without alpha or paired-chain data the features that could be detected were limited. A later genetic analysis reported fewer N-insertions in productive TCRs among donors in an Asian-associated ancestry cluster than the roughly 690-donor mean. Because the 87-base-pair reads could not distinguish some IMGT-functional V segments, including TRBV6-2 and TRBV6-3, those segments were excluded. The sequencing pipeline was judged likely to have produced a cluster of highly shared sequence variants as a technical artifact. A further reported finding was that TCR beta sequences accurately predicted the HLA-A and HLA-B alleles for most subjects in the first cohort. Linkage disequilibrium might explain the correlated functional status among segregating V segments, but an unknown experimental factor could not be ruled out. Compared with equally common non-associated chains, HLA-associated TCR beta chains in a later analysis were more clonally expanded and had lower generation probabilities. Across donors, most TCR sequences were observed very rarely, whereas some public TCRs were present in many individuals. In a later genetic analysis, a missense DCLRE1C variant was associated with V-gene and J-gene trimming of TCR beta chains, and the association was replicated in an independent cohort.

The library was obtained by the immunoSEQ multiplex PCR assay. A mixture of 60 forward primers for TCR Vbeta segments and 13 reverse primers for TCR Jbeta segments was used in the multiplex PCR. A multiplex PCR assay on genomic DNA amplified the CDR3 region of rearranged TCR beta genes. The amplified TCR beta libraries were sequenced on the Illumina HiSeq System as 87-base-pair reads. The original pipeline was this. A later analysis counted tens of millions of unique TCR beta chains across the 500 to 850 repertoires, and some 11 million of these chains were shared by at least two donors. A nearest-neighbor algorithm error-corrected the raw reads and collapsed the reads into unique sequences, merging closely related sequences to remove PCR and sequencing errors. V, D and J gene segments were assigned by aligning CDR3 sequences to IMGT reference sequences. For a sequence to be retained, a match of at least six nucleotides was required to both a V gene segment and a J gene segment. A rearrangement counted as productive if the CDR3 had no stop codons and remained in frame with V and J, and every other rearrangement counted as non-productive. Following IMGT convention, CDR3 was defined as the stretch from the second conserved V-encoded cysteine to the conserved J-encoded phenylalanine. Sequences without an unambiguous match to a single V gene segment were excluded from the earlier analysis of 450 to 750 of the donors. In an earlier analysis of several hundred of the donors, V segments were called functional above 56.7% productive rearrangements and were called segregating when the between-donor standard deviation exceeded 5%. A statistical classification framework was developed to diagnose cytomegalovirus status using the catalog of TCR beta chain sequences. In a later analysis, V and J genes were assigned by comparing TCR nucleotide sequences against IMGT/GENE-DB human TR gene sequences. The TCRdist pipeline was used in a later analysis to assign CDR3 sequences and most-parsimonious VDJ recombination scenarios. In a later analysis, each TCR beta chain was defined by its CDR3 amino acid sequence together with its V-gene family, and reads without a unique V-gene family were excluded. In a later analysis, 450 to 600 highly shared, low-generation-probability nucleotide sequences were removed to address suspected cross-contamination and a sequencing artifact. For each public chain, a later analysis derived a clonal expansion index from normalized ranks of inferred template counts within each repertoire. Generation probabilities in a later analysis came from a VDJ recombination model fitted to out-of-frame rearrangements, and those results were checked against IGoR. Hypergeometric tests were used in a later analysis to score TCR-TCR, TCR-HLA and TCR-CMV co-occurrence, with a repertoire-size bias correction applied to the TCR pairs. False discovery rates were estimated in a later analysis by permuting HLA or CMV assignments 20 times. In a later analysis, co-occurring TCRs were grouped using DBSCAN, and TCRdist sequence similarity was added for clustering within HLA-allele-positive subsets. Co-occurrence clustering excluded repertoires with fewer than 30,000 or more than 120,000 public chains, plus five with anomalous nucleotide sharing. Held by TCRdb, this immuneACCESS table contains in-frame sequences only and omits some clones. Under half of the omission traces to an unresolved V gene where checked; the cause of the rest is unknown. V and J calls and clone size follow that table, whereas D and trimming were derived from the DNA. Within this sample are 30,000 to 40,000 clones, with more than 80% of them counted one time only. Jointly, the top ten make up roughly 11% of the sample.

The cohort was made up of 666 healthy bone marrow donors. At the time of sampling, all cohort members were nominally healthy, though unrecorded immune exposures were likely present. The donor was CMV seropositive and was included in the group of approximately 300 seropositive cohort members. A peripheral blood sample was collected from each donor, and TCR beta sequencing was performed on peripheral blood mononuclear cells. Genomic DNA was extracted from the blood cell samples with the Qiagen DNeasy Blood Extraction Kit. The CDR3 runs 15 residues from the cysteine to the phenylalanine. Left in the record is the CDR3 DNA by itself, 45 bases read in frame from the first base. A distance of 14 bases separates the germline ends of V and J, which lose 1 base and 5 bases respectively. The CDR1 and CDR2 encoded by the germline V gene are SGHTA and FQGNSA. Worth noting for this clone: Its recognized antigen is unknown. Base qualities are not recorded, but no much larger clone differs from it by a single base.

The sample consisted of PBMCs. The sequence joins TRBV7-2 to TRBJ1-1; the D gene lacks a confident call. This sequence was found in a woman aged 40 to 49 in good health and CMV-seropositive. The CDR3 reads as follows: CASSLGGRLGTEAFF. In nucleotide form, the sequence is TGTGCCAGCAGCTTAGGCGGCCGCCTTGGGACTGAAGCTTTCTTT.